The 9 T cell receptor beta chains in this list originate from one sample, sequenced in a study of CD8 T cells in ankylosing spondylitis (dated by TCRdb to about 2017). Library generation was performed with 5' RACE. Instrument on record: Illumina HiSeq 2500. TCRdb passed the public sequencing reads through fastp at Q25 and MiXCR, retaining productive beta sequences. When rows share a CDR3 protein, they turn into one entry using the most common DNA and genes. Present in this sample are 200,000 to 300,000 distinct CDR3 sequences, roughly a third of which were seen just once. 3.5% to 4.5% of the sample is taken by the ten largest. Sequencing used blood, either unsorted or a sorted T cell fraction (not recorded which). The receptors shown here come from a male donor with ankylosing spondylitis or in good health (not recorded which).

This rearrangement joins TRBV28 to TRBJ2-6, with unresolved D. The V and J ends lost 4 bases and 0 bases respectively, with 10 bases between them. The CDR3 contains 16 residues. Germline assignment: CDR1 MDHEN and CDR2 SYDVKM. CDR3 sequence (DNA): TGTGCCAGCAGTTCGACCGGTCCCTCTGGGGCCAACGTCCTGACTTTC. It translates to CASSSTGPSGANVLTF.

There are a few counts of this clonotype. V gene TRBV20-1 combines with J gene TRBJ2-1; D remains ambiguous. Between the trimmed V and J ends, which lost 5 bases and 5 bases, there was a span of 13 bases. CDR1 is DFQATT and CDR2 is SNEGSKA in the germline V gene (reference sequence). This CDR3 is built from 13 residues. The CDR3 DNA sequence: TGCAGTGCTGATCAGGTGACTGACAATGAGCAGTTCTTC. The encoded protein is CSADQVTDNEQFF.

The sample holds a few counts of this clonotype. The CDR3 DNA sequence: TGTGCCACCAGCAGAAGCAGGACACAAGAGACCCAGTACTTC. It specifies CATSRSRTQETQYF. This chain connects TRBV15 to TRBJ2-5, with a tentative D call TRBD1 (5 bases). Trimming stripped 2 bases from V and 2 bases from J, with 9 bases between. The CDR3 contains 14 residues. Germline CDR1 reads LNHNV; CDR2 reads YYDKDF (reference sequence).

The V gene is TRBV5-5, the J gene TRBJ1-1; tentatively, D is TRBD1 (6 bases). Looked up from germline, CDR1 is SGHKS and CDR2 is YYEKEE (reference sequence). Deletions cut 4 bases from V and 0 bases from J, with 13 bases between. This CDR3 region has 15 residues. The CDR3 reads CASSLWTEMNTEAFF. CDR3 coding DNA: TGTGCCAGCAGCCTGTGGACAGAAATGAACACTGAAGCTTTCTTT. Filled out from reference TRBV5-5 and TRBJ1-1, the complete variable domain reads DAGVTQSPTHLIKTRGQQVTLRCSPISGHKSVSWYQQVLGQGPQFIFQYYEKEERGRGNFPDRFSARQFPNYSSELNVNALLLGDSALYLCASSLWTEMNTEAFFGQGTRLTVV.

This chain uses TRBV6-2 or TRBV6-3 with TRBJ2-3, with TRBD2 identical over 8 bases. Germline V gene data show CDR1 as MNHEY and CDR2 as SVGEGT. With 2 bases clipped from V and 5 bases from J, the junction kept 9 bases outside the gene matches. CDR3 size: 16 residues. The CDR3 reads CASSYNSGGAEDTQYF. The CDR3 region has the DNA TGTGCCAGCAGTTACAATTCGGGGGGGGCTGAAGATACGCAGTATTTT.

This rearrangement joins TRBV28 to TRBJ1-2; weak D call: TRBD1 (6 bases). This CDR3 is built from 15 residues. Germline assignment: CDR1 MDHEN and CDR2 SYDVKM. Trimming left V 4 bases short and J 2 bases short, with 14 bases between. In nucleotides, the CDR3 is TGTGCCAGCAGTTCCCTCCGGGGGGCAAACTATGGCTACACCTTC. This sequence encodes CASSSLRGANYGYTF.

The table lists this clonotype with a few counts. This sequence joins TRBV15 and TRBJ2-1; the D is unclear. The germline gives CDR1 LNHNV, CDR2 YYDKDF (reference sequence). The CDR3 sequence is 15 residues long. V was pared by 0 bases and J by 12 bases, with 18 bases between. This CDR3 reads CATSRDQPFGHAQFF. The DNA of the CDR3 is TGTGCCACCAGCAGAGATCAGCCCTTTGGTCACGCGCAGTTCTTC.

The CDR3 loop reads CSARDRRRDNYGYTF. The CDR3 DNA is TGCAGTGCTAGAGATAGGCGGAGGGATAACTATGGCTACACCTTC. The chain uses TRBV20-1 and TRBJ1-2; no clear D. Germline V lookup: CDR1 DFQATT, CDR2 SNEGSKA (reference sequence). The V gene lost 0 bases and the J gene lost 1 base, with 12 bases spanning the gap. This CDR3 has 15 residues.

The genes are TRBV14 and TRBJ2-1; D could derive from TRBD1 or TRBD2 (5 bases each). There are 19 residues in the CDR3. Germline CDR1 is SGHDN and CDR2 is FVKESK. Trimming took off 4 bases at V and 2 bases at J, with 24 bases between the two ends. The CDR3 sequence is CASSPHSARQVGPYNEQFF. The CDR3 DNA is TGTGCCAGCAGCCCCCACAGTGCCCGCCAGGTGGGACCCTACAATGAGCAGTTCTTC.